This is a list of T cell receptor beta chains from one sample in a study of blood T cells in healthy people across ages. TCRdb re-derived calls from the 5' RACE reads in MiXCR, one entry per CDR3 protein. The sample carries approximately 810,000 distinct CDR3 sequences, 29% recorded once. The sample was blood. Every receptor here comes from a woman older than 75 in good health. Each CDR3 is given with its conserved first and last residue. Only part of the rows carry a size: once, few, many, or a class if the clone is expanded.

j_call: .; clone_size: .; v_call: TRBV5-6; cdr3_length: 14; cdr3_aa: CASSLDRVHDEQYF
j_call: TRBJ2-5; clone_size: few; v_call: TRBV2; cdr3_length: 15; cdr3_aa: CASSVRQGARETQYF
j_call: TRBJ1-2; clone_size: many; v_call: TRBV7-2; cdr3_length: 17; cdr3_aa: CASSFLNLGTGGAGYTF
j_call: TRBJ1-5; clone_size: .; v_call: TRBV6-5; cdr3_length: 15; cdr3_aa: CASSKDRALNQPQHF
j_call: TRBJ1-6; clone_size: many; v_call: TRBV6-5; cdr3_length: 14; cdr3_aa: CASSYRTENSPLHF
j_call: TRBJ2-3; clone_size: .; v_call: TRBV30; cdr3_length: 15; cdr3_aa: CAWSLLAAATDTQYF
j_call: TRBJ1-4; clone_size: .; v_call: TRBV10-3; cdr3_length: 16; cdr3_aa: CAISERSGQGGEKRFF
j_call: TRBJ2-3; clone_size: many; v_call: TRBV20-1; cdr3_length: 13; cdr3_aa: CSAKTPRTPLQYF
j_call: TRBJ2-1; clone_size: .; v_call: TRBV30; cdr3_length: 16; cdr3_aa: CAWSTRTLSSYNEQFF
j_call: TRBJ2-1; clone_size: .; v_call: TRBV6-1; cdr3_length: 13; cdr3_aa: CASSGLADNEQFF
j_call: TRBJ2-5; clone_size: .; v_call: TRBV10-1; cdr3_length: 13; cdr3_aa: CASSESTAGPQYF
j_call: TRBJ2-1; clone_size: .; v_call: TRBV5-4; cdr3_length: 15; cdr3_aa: CASSLVGQGSSEQFF
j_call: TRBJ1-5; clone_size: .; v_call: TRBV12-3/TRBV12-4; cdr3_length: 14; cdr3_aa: CASSLGVPNQPQHF
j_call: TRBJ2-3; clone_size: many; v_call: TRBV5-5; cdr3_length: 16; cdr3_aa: CASSLPASGGTDTQYF
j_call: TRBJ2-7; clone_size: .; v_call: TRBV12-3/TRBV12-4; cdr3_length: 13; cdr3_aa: CASSLGIGVEQYF
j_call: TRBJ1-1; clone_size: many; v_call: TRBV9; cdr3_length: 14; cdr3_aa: CASSVRVSATEAFF
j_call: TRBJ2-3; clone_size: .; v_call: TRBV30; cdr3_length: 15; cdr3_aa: CAWNAGHPGSDTQYF
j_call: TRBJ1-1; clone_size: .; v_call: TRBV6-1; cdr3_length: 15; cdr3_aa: CASRESPTGNTEAFF
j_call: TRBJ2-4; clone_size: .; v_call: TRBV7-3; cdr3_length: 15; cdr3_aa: CASSPTGPRGNIQYF
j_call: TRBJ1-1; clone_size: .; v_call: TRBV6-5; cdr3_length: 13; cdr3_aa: CASINRDHTEAFF
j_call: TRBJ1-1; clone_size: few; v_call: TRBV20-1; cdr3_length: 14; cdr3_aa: CSAEGVDRVTEAFF
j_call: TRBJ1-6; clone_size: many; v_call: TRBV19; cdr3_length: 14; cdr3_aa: CASSIRDGISPLHF
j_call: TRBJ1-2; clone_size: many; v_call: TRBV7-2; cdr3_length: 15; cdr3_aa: CASSSQGRSNYGYTF
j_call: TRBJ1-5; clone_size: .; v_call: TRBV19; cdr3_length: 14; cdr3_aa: CASSIVRHNQPQHF
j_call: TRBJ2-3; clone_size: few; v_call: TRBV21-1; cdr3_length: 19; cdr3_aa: CASSKKGEAGVTRTDTQYF
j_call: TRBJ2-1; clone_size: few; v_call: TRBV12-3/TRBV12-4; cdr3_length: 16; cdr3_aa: CASSPGTRGPWNEQFF